The sequence of this T cell receptor (beta chain) was determined in a study of cytomegalovirus exposure and HLA in healthy donors. Worth noting for this clone: The antigen is not known.

PCR amplification relied on 60 Vbeta primers (plus 13 Jbeta primers). TCRdb's copy holds only in-frame clones and misses some; the assay was immunoSEQ multiplex PCR. The sample lists tens of thousands of clones, around 76% occurring once. General study points: Later analysis indicated greater clonal expansion among HLA-associated TCR beta chains than among equally common other chains. The authors listed over 150 TCR beta chains as cytomegalovirus-associated. In a later analysis, DRB1 alleles had the most associated TCRs; HLA-C alleles the fewest. Sequence variants that were highly shared formed a cluster that was likely a sequencing artifact.

V was pared by 10 bases and J by 5 bases, with 14 bases between. This CDR3 has 12 amino acids. Germline V gives CDR1 SNHLY, CDR2 FYNNEI. The chain combines TRBV2 with TRBJ1-1, with D possibly matching TRBD1 (6 bases). This receptor was obtained from a woman younger than 45 in good health and CMV-seropositive. The sample taken for sequencing was PBMCs. The CDR3 protein is CATSKGGTEAFF. Written as DNA, the CDR3 is TGTGCCACCTCCAAGGGGGGGACTGAAGCTTTCTTT.